The 17 T cell receptor beta chains listed next were all sequenced from one sample in a study of immune cell composition in non-small cell lung cancer. The method was immunoSEQ multiplex PCR; TCRdb's version includes in-frame clones alone and lacks a portion of them. The data show some 2,600 clones, around 85% seen once. Sequencing input: lung tumor tissue. The receptor set was obtained from a human donor with non-small cell lung cancer.

The chain employs TRBV4-1 and TRBJ1-1; 7 bases match TRBD1. CDR1 MGHRA and CDR2 YSYEKL come from the germline V gene. V shed 0 bases and J 1 base; nucleotides not matched to a gene: 2. CDR3 length: 15 residues. CDR3 loop: CASSQETGTNTEAFF. The CDR3 bases are TGCGCCAGCAGCCAAGAGACAGGGACGAACACTGAAGCTTTCTTT.

The chain uses TRBV7-6 and TRBJ1-1; TRBD1 agrees at 10 bases. The CDR3 is 16 residues long. The trim removed 3 bases at V and 2 bases at J, leaving 6 bases unmatched. Germline V gives CDR1 SGHVS, CDR2 FNYEAQ. Written as DNA, the CDR3 is TGTGCCAGCAGCTTTTACCGGGACAGGGGAAACACTGAAGCTTTCTTT. This sequence encodes CASSFYRDRGNTEAFF.

The J gene is TRBJ1-2, the V gene TRBV7-9, with D perhaps matching TRBD1 (5 bases). V was clipped by 2 bases and J by 6 bases, with 10 bases between them. CDR3 size: 13 residues. Germline CDR1 is SEHNR and CDR2 is FQNEAQ (reference sequence). CDR3 DNA sequence: TGTGCCAGCAGCTTAATGGTAGGGGATGGCTACACCTTC. Its protein product is CASSLMVGDGYTF.

This clone has only a few counts. V usage is TRBV11-3 and J usage is TRBJ2-2; D perhaps matches TRBD1 (6 bases). The length of the CDR3 is 15 residues. CDR1 and CDR2 (germline): SGHNT, YENEEA. Trimming removed 4 bases from V and 1 base from J, with 10 bases in between. CDR3 DNA: TGTGCCAGCAGCTCCTACAGGGAGAACACCGGGGAGCTGTTTTTT. As protein: CASSSYRENTGELFF.

The J gene is TRBJ2-7, the V gene TRBV2, with 8 bases identical to TRBD1. The V and J ends lost 8 bases and 4 bases, in that order; junction bases with no gene match: 10. CDR3 length: 14 residues. The germline V gene has CDR1 SNHLY and CDR2 FYNNEI. CDR3 DNA: TGTGCCAGCTCCAGGGACAGGTACATTTACGAGCAGTACTTC. Translation: CASSRDRYIYEQYF.

The chain uses TRBV7-9 and TRBJ1-3, with 7 bases aligning to TRBD1. The V gene's germline CDR1 is SEHNR and CDR2 FQNEAQ (reference sequence). V was pared by 6 bases and J by 0 bases, with 11 bases of the junction left unmatched. The CDR3 contains 17 residues. The CDR3 sequence is CASRSTTGTSSGNTIYF. Written as DNA, the CDR3 is TGTGCCAGCAGATCGACGACAGGGACGAGCTCTGGAAACACCATATATTTT.

A note on this clone: This sample includes further DNA sequences coding for the same CDR3. This chain joins TRBV6-4 and TRBJ1-6; D call uncertain. V was cut by 0 bases and J by 7 bases, with 7 bases left in between. This CDR3 has 14 amino acids. Germline V gene lookup returns CDR1 MRHNA and CDR2 SNTAGT. CDR3 nucleotide sequence: TGTGCCAGCAGTGACTCAGCGGGGAATTCACCCCTCCACTTT. Translating it yields CASSDSAGNSPLHF.

The chain has TRBV10-1 and TRBJ1-5; D call uncertain. This CDR3 contains 13 residues. CDR1 is WNHNN, CDR2 SYGVQD, per germline (reference sequence). With 0 bases removed from V and 7 bases from J, the gap between germline ends came to 7 bases. The DNA of the CDR3 is TGCGCCAGCAGTGAGTCAGTACGGCAGCCCCAGCATTTT. Its translation: CASSESVRQPQHF.

Written as DNA, the CDR3 is TGTGCCAGCAGCGTAGTAGGACTCTACGAGCAGTACTTC. Protein: CASSVVGLYEQYF. V and J are TRBV9 and TRBJ2-7; D is possibly TRBD2 (5 bases). The germline V gene has CDR1 SGDLS and CDR2 YYNGEE. The CDR3 covers 13 residues. V was cut by 0 bases and J by 3 bases, with 7 bases left in between.

Note on this clone: The sample carries other DNA sequences with the same CDR3. The chain couples TRBV5-1 to TRBJ2-5; weak D call: TRBD2 (5 bases). The CDR3 runs 14 residues. Trimming stripped 0 bases from V and 4 bases from J, with 10 bases between. The V gene's germline CDR1 is SGHRS and CDR2 YFSETQ. The CDR3 protein is CASSLGAGRETQYF. As DNA, the CDR3 is TGCGCCAGCAGCTTGGGGGCGGGTCGAGAGACCCAGTACTTC.

This clone was seen only a few times. This rearrangement joins TRBV5-8 to TRBJ2-4, with D uncertain. The CDR3 covers 16 residues. The ends were cut back, 0 bases at V and 0 bases at J, with 10 bases in the middle. Germline V gives CDR1 SGHTS, CDR2 YDEGEE. Here the CDR3 DNA reads TGTGCCAGCAGCTTGGGCGGTTCATCAGCCAAAAACATTCAGTACTTC. It codes for CASSLGGSSAKNIQYF.

CDR3: CAITPSGTTDTQYF. As DNA, the CDR3 is TGTGCCATCACCCCTAGCGGGACCACAGATACGCAGTATTTT. The chain links TRBV10-3 to TRBJ2-3, with 9 bases lining up with TRBD2. CDR3 length: 14 amino acids. Germline V gene lookup returns CDR1 ENHRY and CDR2 SYGVKD. The junction had 4 bases not matched to a gene; V was cut back by 7 bases and J by 2 bases.

DNA for the CDR3: TGTGCCAGCAGCGTAGGTGGACAGCTGCGGAGAACTAGAAGCACAGATACGCAGTATTTT. Its protein product is CASSVGGQLRRTRSTDTQYF. The rearrangement joins TRBV9 to TRBJ2-3; possible D gene TRBD1, 6 bases. Trimming removed 0 bases from V and 0 bases from J, with 23 bases in between. Germline CDR1 is SGDLS and CDR2 is YYNGEE. This CDR3 comprises 20 residues.

The CDR3 region has the DNA TGTGCCAGCCAGGGCGGAGCATTCACAGATACGCAGTATTTT. Amino acids: CASQGGAFTDTQYF. This rearrangement joins TRBV6-1 to TRBJ2-3, with D tentatively TRBD1 (5 bases). CDR1 and CDR2 (germline): MNHNS, SASEGT. V was cut by 8 bases and J by 2 bases, with 14 bases left in between. The CDR3 runs 14 residues.

The rearrangement joins TRBV10-1 to TRBJ2-1; perhaps TRBD2 as D (5 bases). The V gene lost 3 bases and the J gene lost 8 bases, with 11 bases spanning the gap. The CDR3 covers 13 residues. Germline assignment: CDR1 WNHNN and CDR2 SYGVQD (reference sequence). The CDR3 region is CASSDSDSHEQFF. CDR3 DNA sequence: TGCGCCAGCAGTGATTCGGACTCACATGAGCAGTTCTTC.

The table lists this clone with a few counts. This chain joins TRBV2 and TRBJ1-5, with 8 bases aligning to TRBD1. The CDR3 spans 14 residues. Germline V gene data show CDR1 as SNHLY and CDR2 as FYNNEI. V lost 6 bases, J lost 4 bases, and 5 bases stayed unmatched. The CDR3 reads CASSPGQDNQPQHF. The CDR3 DNA follows: TGTGCCAGCAGCCCGGGACAGGATAATCAGCCCCAGCATTTT.

The chain couples TRBV5-4 to TRBJ2-2; possibly TRBD2 for D (5 bases). The CDR3 has 13 amino acids. The germline gives CDR1 SGHNT, CDR2 YYREEE (reference sequence). V gave up 7 bases and J gave up 7 bases, with 14 bases separating them. This CDR3 is CASAGVGGGELFF. Written as DNA, the CDR3 is TGTGCCAGCGCCGGGGTAGGAGGCGGGGAGCTGTTTTTT.